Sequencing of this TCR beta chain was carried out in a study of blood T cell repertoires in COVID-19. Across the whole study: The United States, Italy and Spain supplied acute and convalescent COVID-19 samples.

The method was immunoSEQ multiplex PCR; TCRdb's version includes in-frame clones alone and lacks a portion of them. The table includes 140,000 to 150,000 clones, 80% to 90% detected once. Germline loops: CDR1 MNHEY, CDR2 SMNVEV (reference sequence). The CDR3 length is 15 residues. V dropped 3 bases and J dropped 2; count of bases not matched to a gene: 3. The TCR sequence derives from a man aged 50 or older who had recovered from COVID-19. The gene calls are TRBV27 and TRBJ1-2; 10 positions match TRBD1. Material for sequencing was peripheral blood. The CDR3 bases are TGTGCCAGCAGTTTCCGACAGGGGGCAAACTATGGCTACACCTTC. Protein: CASSFRQGANYGYTF.